This is a list of T cell receptor beta chains from one sample in a study of T-cell memory formation after mild COVID-19. TCRdb fed the 5' RACE reads into MiXCR, producing one record per CDR3 protein. The sample carries under 300,000 distinct CDR3 sequences, about 20% recorded once. Sequenced: PBMCs or a T cell subset sorted from them (not recorded which). All receptors derive from a man aged 18 to 35 who had mild COVID-19 (a few samples of this study predate the infection). Cell type and time point are not known. The CDR3 runs from the conserved cysteine through the conserved F or W. Fields, in order: clone size, CDR3 length, J gene, D gene, V gene, CDR3 protein, CDR3 DNA. D genes are given only for firm matches. A row's size may be missing; if present it is once, few, many or a size class.

size: -
length: 14
J: TRBJ2-2
D: -
V: TRBV7-9
CDR3: CASSLRGSSGELFF
DNA: TGTGCCAGCAGCTTGAGGGGGTCGTCCGGGGAGCTGTTTTTT

size: few
length: 15
J: TRBJ2-5
D: TRBD2
V: TRBV7-6
CDR3: CASSLVGSGGPRQYF
DNA: TGTGCCAGCAGCTTAGTCGGTAGCGGGGGACCCCGACAGTACTTC

size: few
length: 13
J: TRBJ1-5
D: -
V: TRBV20-1
CDR3: CSARAYSNQPQHF
DNA: TGCAGTGCTAGAGCGTATAGCAATCAGCCCCAGCATTTT

size: -
length: 13
J: TRBJ2-5
D: -
V: TRBV6-2/TRBV6-3
CDR3: CASSYSLGETQYF
DNA: TGTGCCAGCAGTTACTCGTTGGGCGAGACCCAGTACTTC

size: many
length: 11
J: TRBJ2-7
D: -
V: TRBV7-3
CDR3: CASSLTGEQYF
DNA: TGTGCCAGCAGCTTAACGGGAGAGCAGTACTTC

size: few
length: 14
J: TRBJ2-5
D: -
V: TRBV29-1
CDR3: CSLSITGTQETQYF
DNA: TGCAGCCTTTCCATAACCGGGACACAAGAGACCCAGTACTTC

size: few
length: 13
J: TRBJ1-6
D: -
V: TRBV7-2
CDR3: CASSLRRTAPLHF
DNA: TGTGCCAGCAGCTTAAGGAGAACGGCACCCCTCCACTTT

size: -
length: 17
J: TRBJ2-4
D: -
V: TRBV6-2/TRBV6-3
CDR3: CASSYLPPEDPAGIQYF
DNA: TGTGCCAGCAGTTACCTACCCCCCGAAGATCCGGCGGGCATTCAGTACTTC

size: -
length: 16
J: TRBJ2-5
D: TRBD2
V: TRBV9
CDR3: CASSVRGGGLQETQYF
DNA: TGTGCCAGCAGCGTAAGGGGCGGGGGACTCCAAGAGACCCAGTACTTC

size: -
length: 13
J: TRBJ2-2
D: -
V: TRBV6-1
CDR3: CASSEWVWGELFF
DNA: TGTGCCAGCAGTGAATGGGTATGGGGGGAGCTGTTTTTT

size: -
length: 15
J: TRBJ2-1
D: TRBD2
V: TRBV7-3
CDR3: CASSPLAGAGNEQFF
DNA: TGTGCCAGCAGCCCCCTAGCGGGGGCGGGCAATGAGCAGTTCTTC

size: -
length: 17
J: TRBJ1-1
D: TRBD1
V: TRBV3-1
CDR3: CASRPKEPQGRDTEAFF
DNA: TGTGCCAGCAGACCAAAGGAACCACAGGGGCGGGACACTGAAGCTTTCTTT

size: -
length: 14
J: TRBJ2-5
D: -
V: TRBV7-2
CDR3: CASSLALATETQYF
DNA: TGTGCCAGCAGCTTAGCCCTAGCAACGGAGACCCAGTACTTC

size: -
length: 16
J: TRBJ1-5
D: -
V: TRBV18
CDR3: CASSPGAAYSNQPQHF
DNA: TGTGCCAGCTCACCAGGGGCAGCTTATAGCAATCAGCCCCAGCATTTT

size: -
length: 17
J: TRBJ2-3
D: -
V: TRBV9
CDR3: CASSVVGLGFSTDTQYF
DNA: TGTGCCAGCAGCGTAGTTGGTTTGGGATTTAGCACAGATACGCAGTATTTT

size: few
length: 14
J: TRBJ1-2
D: -
V: TRBV7-2
CDR3: CASSLQGQGYGYTF
DNA: TGTGCCAGCAGCTTACAGGGGCAGGGCTATGGCTACACCTTC

size: -
length: 15
J: TRBJ1-4
D: -
V: TRBV9
CDR3: CASSVGESTNEKLFF
DNA: TGTGCCAGCAGCGTAGGAGAGTCAACTAATGAAAAACTGTTTTTT

size: -
length: 13
J: TRBJ1-4
D: -
V: TRBV20-1
CDR3: CSPRRYDNEKLFF
DNA: TGCAGCCCCCGACGGTATGATAATGAAAAACTGTTTTTT

size: few
length: 13
J: TRBJ1-1
D: -
V: TRBV7-9
CDR3: CASSFQSGVEAFF
DNA: TGTGCCAGCAGCTTCCAATCGGGCGTCGAAGCTTTCTTT

size: -
length: 15
J: TRBJ2-5
D: -
V: TRBV28
CDR3: CASSLSQGRTETQYF
DNA: TGTGCCAGCAGTTTATCGCAGGGGAGGACAGAGACCCAGTACTTC

size: -
length: 14
J: TRBJ1-2
D: -
V: TRBV10-3
CDR3: CATGLGGNGNGYTF
DNA: TGTGCCACCGGTCTCGGGGGGAACGGAAATGGCTACACCTTC

size: few
length: 14
J: TRBJ2-5
D: -
V: TRBV4-3
CDR3: CASSQDAEGETQYF
DNA: TGCGCCAGCAGCCAAGATGCGGAGGGAGAGACCCAGTACTTC

size: -
length: 18
J: TRBJ2-1
D: -
V: TRBV4-3
CDR3: CASSQETGGGVGGHEQFF
DNA: TGCGCCAGCAGCCAAGAGACGGGGGGCGGGGTTGGGGGCCATGAGCAGTTCTTC

size: few
length: 15
J: TRBJ2-1
D: -
V: TRBV4-2
CDR3: CASSLDSVVDNEQFF
DNA: TGTGCCAGCAGCCTTGACTCGGTGGTTGACAATGAGCAGTTCTTC

size: few
length: 16
J: TRBJ1-1
D: TRBD1
V: TRBV5-1
CDR3: CASSLGTGGRRTEAFF
DNA: TGCGCCAGCAGCTTGGGGACAGGGGGCCGCAGGACTGAAGCTTTCTTT

size: -
length: 17
J: TRBJ1-4
D: -
V: TRBV12-5
CDR3: CASGFQLSGTTNEKLFF
DNA: TGTGCTAGTGGTTTCCAACTTTCGGGGACCACTAATGAAAAACTGTTTTTT

size: -
length: 12
J: TRBJ1-1
D: -
V: TRBV6-2/TRBV6-3
CDR3: CASSYPTEEAFF
DNA: TGTGCCAGCAGTTACCCGACAGAAGAAGCTTTCTTT

size: -
length: 15
J: TRBJ2-3
D: -
V: TRBV4-1
CDR3: CASSQDRAPTDTQYF
DNA: TGCGCCAGCAGCCAAGATAGGGCCCCCACAGATACGCAGTATTTT

size: few
length: 12
J: TRBJ2-3
D: -
V: TRBV11-3
CDR3: CASSSLDDTQYF
DNA: TGTGCCAGCAGTTCCCTGGATGATACGCAGTATTTT

size: few
length: 14
J: TRBJ2-7
D: -
V: TRBV20-1
CDR3: CSARPGHSSYEQYF
DNA: TGCAGTGCCAGACCGGGACATTCCTCCTACGAGCAGTACTTC

size: few
length: 13
J: TRBJ2-5
D: -
V: TRBV6-5
CDR3: CASSDRPQETQYF
DNA: TGTGCCAGCAGTGATCGGCCCCAAGAGACCCAGTACTTC

size: many
length: 11
J: TRBJ2-1
D: -
V: TRBV30
CDR3: CAWSVRGAAFF
DNA: TGTGCCTGGAGTGTAAGGGGGGCCGCGTTCTTC

size: -
length: 16
J: TRBJ1-6
D: -
V: TRBV4-1
CDR3: CASSQDLGTYNSPLHF
DNA: TGCGCCAGCAGCCAAGATTTGGGCACCTATAATTCACCCCTCCACTTT

size: few
length: 14
J: TRBJ2-1
D: -
V: TRBV12-3/TRBV12-4
CDR3: CASSLSQGYNEQFF
DNA: TGTGCCAGCAGTTTGTCACAGGGCTACAATGAGCAGTTCTTC

size: -
length: 13
J: TRBJ1-2
D: -
V: TRBV6-2/TRBV6-3
CDR3: CASRTDGTYGYTF
DNA: TGTGCCAGCAGGACGGACGGTACCTATGGCTACACCTTC

size: few
length: 15
J: TRBJ2-3
D: TRBD2
V: TRBV7-3
CDR3: CASSFRGGQGDTQYF
DNA: TGTGCCAGCAGCTTTCGGGGGGGCCAGGGAGATACGCAGTATTTT

size: -
length: 16
J: TRBJ1-2
D: TRBD1
V: TRBV7-2
CDR3: CASSLVGQGRNYGYTF
DNA: TGTGCCAGCAGCTTAGTGGGACAGGGGAGGAACTATGGCTACACCTTC

size: -
length: 14
J: TRBJ2-3
D: TRBD1
V: TRBV5-6
CDR3: CASGLRGLTDTQYF
DNA: TGTGCCAGCGGTCTCAGGGGGCTCACAGATACGCAGTATTTT

size: few
length: 14
J: TRBJ2-7
D: -
V: TRBV5-1
CDR3: CASSLIGGVNEQYF
DNA: TGCGCCAGCAGCTTGATAGGGGGGGTCAACGAGCAGTACTTC

size: -
length: 13
J: TRBJ2-1
D: -
V: TRBV11-2
CDR3: CASSLSVGEEQFF
DNA: TGTGCCAGCAGCTTAAGTGTAGGGGAGGAGCAGTTCTTC

size: -
length: 18
J: TRBJ1-1
D: -
V: TRBV7-9
CDR3: CASSFLFKRPAGGTEAFF
DNA: TGTGCCAGCAGCTTTCTGTTCAAACGTCCCGCTGGCGGTACTGAAGCTTTCTTT

size: -
length: 13
J: TRBJ1-2
D: -
V: TRBV7-2
CDR3: CASSPGQQGGYTF
DNA: TGTGCCAGCAGCCCCGGACAGCAGGGGGGCTACACCTTC

size: -
length: 16
J: TRBJ1-4
D: -
V: TRBV4-2
CDR3: CASSQEGHTGNEKLFF
DNA: TGTGCCAGCAGCCAAGAAGGGCATACGGGTAATGAAAAACTGTTTTTT

size: -
length: 15
J: TRBJ1-1
D: -
V: TRBV19
CDR3: CASSIGGAGRTEAFF
DNA: TGTGCCAGTAGTATAGGGGGGGCAGGGCGCACTGAAGCTTTCTTT

size: few
length: 14
J: TRBJ2-1
D: -
V: TRBV7-2
CDR3: CASTPWKAPTEQFF
DNA: TGTGCCAGCACCCCGTGGAAAGCCCCAACAGAGCAGTTCTTC

size: few
length: 14
J: TRBJ1-1
D: -
V: TRBV7-2
CDR3: CASSFTETNTEAFF
DNA: TGTGCCAGCAGCTTCACGGAAACGAACACTGAAGCTTTCTTT

size: -
length: 12
J: TRBJ1-5
D: -
V: TRBV20-1
CDR3: CSAGGSNQPQHF
DNA: TGCAGTGCGGGGGGGAGCAATCAGCCCCAGCATTTT

size: few
length: 15
J: TRBJ2-2
D: -
V: TRBV5-4
CDR3: CATRPRGKGTGELFF
DNA: TGTGCCACCAGGCCCCGGGGGAAGGGCACCGGGGAGCTGTTTTTT

size: -
length: 15
J: TRBJ1-2
D: -
V: TRBV18
CDR3: CASSPTRDFFYGYTF
DNA: TGTGCCAGCTCACCAACCAGGGATTTCTTCTATGGCTACACCTTC

size: -
length: 16
J: TRBJ1-5
D: -
V: TRBV6-1
CDR3: CASSPGSSYSNQPQHF
DNA: TGTGCCAGCAGCCCCGGGTCATCTTATAGCAATCAGCCCCAGCATTTT

size: -
length: 16
J: TRBJ1-5
D: -
V: TRBV7-2
CDR3: CASSPVSGSHNQPQHF
DNA: TGTGCCAGCAGCCCCGTTTCCGGGAGTCACAATCAGCCCCAGCATTTT

size: few
length: 12
J: TRBJ2-5
D: -
V: TRBV29-1
CDR3: CSVEYYQETQYF
DNA: TGCAGCGTTGAATATTACCAAGAGACCCAGTACTTC